The text below deals with one T cell receptor (beta chain). What it recognizes is unknown. TCRdb re-called the 5' RACE reads, yielding one record per CDR3 amino acid sequence without DNA. The table for this sample gives about 440,000 distinct CDR3 sequences. This sample was included in a study of T cells expressing NK-cell markers. Study in general: It was sorted CD3+CD56-NKG2C+, CD3+CD56+NKG2C- and CD3+CD56+NKG2C+ T cells that provided the TCR beta repertoires.

The CDR3 covers 16 residues. The germline CDR1 and CDR2 sequences are SGHTA and FQGNSA. Study-wide results and caveats: Dominance of the CD3+CD56-NKG2C+ fraction by these clonotypes also held in several donors.

The sample was blood T cells: a sorted CD56 or NKG2C T cell subset, CD4+ or CD8+ T cells, or bulk PBMC T cells (not recorded which). This sequence was found in a woman between 18 and 75 years old in good health. J is TRBJ1-3 and V is TRBV7-2; without DNA, the TCRdb call of TRBD1 cannot be checked. The CDR3 here is CASSLARQDSGNTIYF.